This paragraph reports one T cell receptor (beta chain). The treatment is: about 20 received Ad26.COV2.S at low or high dose, single or two shots; about 5 received placebo; per-sample allocation not given. Samples analyzed were those drawn on day 63 after the first vaccine or placebo injection. At a Boston site, the person donating was an adult of 18-55 years. This vaccine is an Ad26 vector that expresses the Wuhan-strain SARS-CoV-2 spike. Some clones are missing from TCRdb's copy, which holds only in-frame ones; the method was immunoSEQ multiplex PCR. The sample has about 400,000 clones, roughly nine tenths seen once. These data originate in a study of Ad26.COV2.S vaccination and SARS-CoV-2 variants. Deletions cut 9 bases from V and 2 bases from J, with 7 bases between. The CDR3 has 11 residues. The germline gives CDR1 LNHDA, CDR2 SQIVND (reference sequence).

The clonotype was recovered from a person aged 18-60 years who received the Ad26.COV2.S COVID-19 vaccine or a placebo. The rearrangement links TRBV19 to TRBJ1-2; D gene uncertain. The sample consisted of peripheral blood, taken in a trial of Ad26.COV2.S vaccine versus placebo. CDR3 DNA: TGTGCCAGCAGCTCCAACTATGGCTACACCTTC. This gives the protein CASSSNYGYTF.